These T cell receptor beta chains were read from a single sample in a study of neoadjuvant anti-PD-1 for oral cavity cancer. Only in-frame clones appear in the TCRdb table, and some are missing; sequencing was by immunoSEQ multiplex PCR. The sample lists approximately 7,100 clones; around 40% were seen once. The source was tumor tissue, collected before nivolumab (anti-PD-1) treatment. The receptor set was obtained from a person between 40 and 85 years old with oral cavity squamous cell carcinoma. The CDR3 runs from the conserved cysteine through the conserved F or W. The D gene is left open where the match is weak. Clone size is shown for a subset of rows, as once, few, many or a class of expanded clone.

D gene	clone size	J gene	V gene	CDR3 DNA	CDR3 protein
.	.	TRBJ1-2	TRBV6-5	TGTGCCAGCAGTTACTCGGCTCACCGTAGGGATGGCTACACCTTC	CASSYSAHRRDGYTF
TRBD1	few	TRBJ1-3	TRBV11-2	TGTGCCAGCACCAACAGGGGGAGCTCTGGAAACACCATATATTTT	CASTNRGSSGNTIYF
.	.	TRBJ2-7	TRBV6-5	TGTGCCAGCAGCCGGGGCAGCACTTTCTCCTACGAGCAGTACTTC	CASSRGSTFSYEQYF
.	.	TRBJ2-1	TRBV4-3	TGCGCCAGCAGCCAGGACAGACAGGCCTACTCCTACAATGAGCAGTTCTTC	CASSQDRQAYSYNEQFF
TRBD2	few	TRBJ2-3	TRBV7-9	TGTGCCAGCAGCTCAATAGCGGGGGTCACAGATACGCAGTATTTT	CASSSIAGVTDTQYF
.	few	TRBJ1-6	TRBV15	TGTGCCACGGGACGGGATAATTCACCCCTCCACTTT	CATGRDNSPLHF
TRBD2	medium-sized	TRBJ2-2	TRBV5-1	TGCGCCAGCAGCTTGGTAGCGGGGTCCACCGGGGAGCTGTTTTTT	CASSLVAGSTGELFF
TRBD2	.	TRBJ2-5	TRBV27	TGTGCCAGCAGTAAAGCGGGGGTTCAAGAGACCCAGTACTTC	CASSKAGVQETQYF
.	medium-sized	TRBJ2-5	TRBV9	TGTGCCAGCAGCCCAAGAGGTGGGGTAACAATAGGACAAGAGACCCAGTACTTC	CASSPRGGVTIGQETQYF
TRBD1	.	TRBJ2-1	TRBV7-8	TGTGCCAGCAGCGTCGGGACAGCGAACAATGAGCAGTTCTTC	CASSVGTANNEQFF
TRBD1	.	TRBJ1-6	TRBV10-3	TGTGCCATCAGTGATGGGGGACAGGGTAATTCACCCCTCCACTTT	CAISDGGQGNSPLHF
TRBD1	.	TRBJ1-4	TRBV7-2	TGTGCCAGCAGCTTTGGGACAGGGGGAGAAAAACTGTTTTTT	CASSFGTGGEKLFF
TRBD1	.	TRBJ2-5	TRBV4-2	TGTGCCAGCAGCCAAGATCACGGACAGGGCCAAGAGACCCAGTACTTC	CASSQDHGQGQETQYF
TRBD1	.	TRBJ2-2	TRBV7-9	TGTGCCAGCAGATCTTCAGGGACAGGGCCTACCGGGGAGCTGTTTTTT	CASRSSGTGPTGELFF
.	.	TRBJ1-6	TRBV7-9	TGTGCCAGCAGCTTAGGCAGGGGCGCGTGGGGTAATTCACCCCTCCACTTT	CASSLGRGAWGNSPLHF
.	.	TRBJ1-1	TRBV18	TGTGCCAGCTCAACCACAGCGGGGAACAGTTTCTTT	CASSTTAGNSFF
TRBD1	few	TRBJ1-1	TRBV18	TGTGCCAGCTCACCTGAAGGACAGGGGAGGGCTGAAGCTTTCTTT	CASSPEGQGRAEAFF
.	.	TRBJ1-6	TRBV9	TGTGCCACAGGGGTTGATTCACCCCTCCACTTT	CATGVDSPLHF
.	few	TRBJ2-7	TRBV7-9	TGTGCCAGCAGCGTGGACTTGCACTACGAGCAGTACTTC	CASSVDLHYEQYF